The present T cell receptor beta chain was sequenced within a study of T cells in Graves' hyperthyroidism and ophthalmopathy (dated by TCRdb to the late 2010s). Concerning the study at large: Peripheral blood was sampled at the time of initial diagnosis, prior to any treatment. After blood sampling, hyperthyroidism patients were treated with methimazole at a starting dose of 30 mg daily, and ophthalmopathy patients were treated with high-dose intravenous methylprednisolone. The 100 discovery patients were randomly divided into training and test sets at a 7:3 ratio. Prospective prediction of ophthalmopathy was tested in an independent validation cohort consisting of about 19 hyperthyroidism patients and around 16 patients who later progressed to ophthalmopathy. A discovery cohort of about a hundred patients, roughly 43 with Graves' ophthalmopathy and about 60 with stable Graves' hyperthyroidism, was used to find distinguishing TCR V-J signatures. The paper reports TCR Vbeta CDR3 sequencing of 140 or so peripheral blood samples: some 44 ophthalmopathy, fewer than 80 hyperthyroidism and roughly 17 progressor patients. In addition, the study compared T-cell repertoires in thyroid tissue and in blood from six Graves' hyperthyroidism patients. Broad study findings and their caveats: In validation, the model predicted progression to ophthalmopathy a median of about 6.8 months before onset, with about 70% sensitivity and 72.22% specificity. Blood samples also contained most of the expanded thyroid clonotypes (frequency above 0.001), which suggests that blood repertoires may reflect thyroid immune responses. A 13 V-J signature model separated ophthalmopathy from stable hyperthyroidism, with roughly 88% sensitivity and 81.08% specificity in cross-validation and 80%/75% in testing. No statistical method was used to set the sample size in advance, and investigators knew the group allocation.

Ophthalmopathy patients had moderately to severely active disease, with a Clinical Activity Score of 3 or more, a NOSPECS grade of 4 or more, and a disease duration of less than 3 months. Patients with uncontrolled infections, other autoimmune diseases, pregnancy or lactation were excluded. Diagnoses were established on the basis of clinical symptoms, serum thyroxine and TRAb, thyroid ultrasound, and orbital computed tomography. Ficoll-Paque density gradient centrifugation was used to isolate PBMCs from 8.5 to 10 ml of fresh peripheral blood. Total RNA was extracted with Trizol reagent, and quality was checked on an Agilent 2100 Bioanalyzer. The TCR beta CDR3 regions were amplified from RNA transcripts. For the first round of RT-PCR on the TCR CDR3, the HTBI primer set was used together with the Qiagen OneStep RT-PCR kit. A second multiplex PCR round built the libraries, followed by size selection and purification. Libraries were sequenced paired-end with 100 bp reads on an Illumina HiSeq2000. On the study's bioinformatics: SOAPnuke was used to process the raw data, with reads discarded if the reads contained adapters or uncalled bases, had a mean Phred below 15, or lacked an exact constant-primer or identifier match. High-quality paired reads were merged with COPE v1.2.5, and unique nucleotide sequences were defined as clonotypes. Clonotypes were aligned to IMGT TRBV, TRBD and TRBJ reference segments using MiTCR v1.1. Analysis was restricted to V-J combinations with a frequency above 0.0001, which covered 98% to 99.2% of repertoires. A TCS score was defined as the ratio of F50 (clonal expansion) to E x V (chaos), with BLOSUM62-based TCRdist applied between CDR3 peptides within each V-J. Welch's t-statistics and random forest reduced 500 to 550 V-J features to about 12, which were used in a naive Bayes classifier (R e1071). TCRdb cleaned the public reads at Q25 with fastp, built clones with MiXCR and kept in-frame beta chains. Entries are consolidated by CDR3 protein sequence, retaining the most common genes and DNA. TCRdb, rather than the study authors, made the V and J calls. This sample comprises about 500,000 distinct CDR3 sequences, approximately 17% of them detected only once. 15% to 20% of the sample is taken by the ten largest.

Concerning this clonotype: There is no known antigen for this receptor. No per-base quality is available; no much larger clone lies one base away.

Inclusive of the bounding cysteine and phenylalanine, the CDR3 is 17 residues long. The only DNA kept is the CDR3, 51 bases in frame from the first base. The CDR1 and CDR2 encoded by the germline V gene are MDHEN and SYDVKM. The junction carries 14 bases between V and J, which are trimmed by 1 base and 1 base respectively. The chain links TRBV28 with TRBJ1-5, with the D gene not confidently named. The receptor's source is a woman aged 18 to 35 with Graves' ophthalmopathy. Sequenced material: blood. At the DNA level, the sequence is TGTGCCAGCAGTTTATTCTGTGTCCCAAGGAGCAATCAGCCCCAGCATTTT. Its protein product is CASSLFCVPRSNQPQHF. Joined to the reference TRBV28 and TRBJ1-5 proteins, this CDR3 gives the full variable domain: DVKVTQSSRYLVKRTGEKVFLECVQDMDHENMFWYRQDPGLGLRLIYFSYDVKMKEKGDIPEGYSVSREKKERFSLILESASTNQTSMYLCASSLFCVPRSNQPQHFGDGTRLSIL.